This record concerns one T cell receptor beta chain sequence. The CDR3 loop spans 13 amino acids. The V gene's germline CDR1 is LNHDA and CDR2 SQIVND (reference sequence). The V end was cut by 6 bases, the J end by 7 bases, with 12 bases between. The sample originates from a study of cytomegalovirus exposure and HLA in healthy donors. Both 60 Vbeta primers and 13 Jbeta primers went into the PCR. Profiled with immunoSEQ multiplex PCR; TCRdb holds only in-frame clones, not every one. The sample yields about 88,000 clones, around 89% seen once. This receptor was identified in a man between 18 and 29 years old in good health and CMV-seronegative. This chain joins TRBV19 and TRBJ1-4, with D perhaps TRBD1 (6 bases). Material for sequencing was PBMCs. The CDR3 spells CASSTRGREKLFF. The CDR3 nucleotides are TGTGCCAGTAGCACCAGGGGACGTGAAAAACTGTTTTTT.